Listed below are T cell receptor beta chains from one sample, sequenced in a study of cytomegalovirus exposure and HLA in healthy donors. The assay was immunoSEQ multiplex PCR, and TCRdb's table has in-frame clones only and misses some. The table records roughly 110,000 clones, more than 60% of them present only once. Sequenced input: PBMCs. These receptors came from a woman aged 50 to 60 in good health and CMV-seropositive. Each CDR3 is given without its conserved first and last residue. Fields, in order: V gene, CDR3 length, CDR3 protein.

V: TRBV29-1; length: 15; CDR3: SVVPDRASVNTGELF
V: TRBV21-1; length: 16; CDR3: ASSKNGQGDLYNSPLH
V: TRBV11-2; length: 14; CDR3: ASRKLRQGADTEAF
V: TRBV10-3; length: 12; CDR3: AITPGRWTGALH
V: TRBV27; length: 12; CDR3: ASSLSGRQYGYT
V: TRBV7-2; length: 15; CDR3: ASSLLLATANTGELF
V: TRBV28; length: 13; CDR3: ASSLQGAGHYGYT
V: TRBV6-5; length: 10; CDR3: ASSINRDTQY
V: TRBV6-5; length: 12; CDR3: ASSLQGGAYGYT
V: TRBV2; length: 12; CDR3: ASRGNRGLEPQH
V: TRBV5-1; length: 13; CDR3: ASSLSGRERTKQY
V: TRBV10-3; length: 13; CDR3: AISEGGGATGELF
V: TRBV5-4; length: 11; CDR3: ASSVDRVQTQY
V: TRBV7-9; length: 11; CDR3: ASSITGGTEAF
V: TRBV28; length: 9; CDR3: ASSLNQPQH
V: TRBV4-3; length: 11; CDR3: ASSQDLFREQF
V: TRBV2; length: 12; CDR3: ASSDESDYYGYT
V: TRBV6-6; length: 12; CDR3: ASSLTGGRTEAF
V: TRBV4-3; length: 13; CDR3: ASSGSGTGGGGYT
V: TRBV5-1; length: 12; CDR3: ASSLGAGSYEQY
V: TRBV5-1; length: 12; CDR3: ASSLQGINTEAF
V: TRBV5-1; length: 14; CDR3: ASSPGGIGVNTEAF
V: TRBV29-1; length: 10; CDR3: SVGTGDYGYT
V: TRBV5-1; length: 12; CDR3: ASSFTGGGYEQY
V: TRBV7-2; length: 12; CDR3: ASSLAVWRHEQF
V: TRBV7-9; length: 11; CDR3: ASTLTSGETQY
V: TRBV7-2; length: 15; CDR3: ASSLTYPGQSNQPQH
V: TRBV9; length: 13; CDR3: ASSVGGQGGQPQH
V: TRBV29-1; length: 13; CDR3: SVDGSRGGYNEQF
V: TRBV7-9; length: 13; CDR3: SSSFSGGLGTEAF
V: TRBV2; length: 13; CDR3: ASSESGTTNYGYT
V: TRBV6-5; length: 13; CDR3: ASSTTPTPYYEQY
V: TRBV18; length: 12; CDR3: ASSPQQGGYGYT
V: TRBV2; length: 11; CDR3: ASNLGGVDTIY
V: TRBV19; length: 12; CDR3: AGCWTGVGTEAF
V: TRBV6-1; length: 18; CDR3: ASSDGQGGEYWYSNQPQH